The source of this TCR beta chain is a study of monozygotic twins with inflammatory bowel disease (dated by TCRdb to the late 2010s). With regard to the full study: The full study comprised about 28 monozygotic twin pairs: nine German pairs (four IBD-concordant, five IBD-discordant) and 19 IBD-discordant Danish pairs. Each individual had, on average, about 151 000 unique TCRalpha sequences and 181 000 unique TCRbeta sequences available for analysis. The search for disease-associated traits relied mainly on comparing IBD patients with their genetically identical healthy co-twins within discordant pairs.

A roughly 2.5 ml peripheral blood sample was drawn into PAXgene tubes per donor and stored at -80°C. Total RNA was isolated from whole blood with the PAXgene blood miRNA kit on an automated QIAcube, without T cell sorting. Deep TCRalpha and TCRbeta repertoire profiling with unique molecular barcoding was performed on peripheral blood of monozygotic twin pairs concordant or discordant for inflammatory bowel disease. For every twin pair, smoking habits were documented, and each individual was categorised as a current, former or never smoker. CDR1 and CDR2 are read off the germline V gene as MNHNS and SASEGT. The CDR3 sequence holds 14 residues, the cysteine and phenylalanine included. No coding sequence is recorded. Findings and caveats that apply to the study as a whole: Differing immunosuppressive treatments among patients may have added background noise and inter-individual variability to the repertoires. Concordant and discordant twins showed no difference in repertoire similarity, possibly because of limited statistical power. A decrease in TCRbeta repertoire diversity, as measured by inverse Simpson index, was observed in IBD patients compared with their healthy co-twins. The results gave no support for a single strong signal or clonotype linked to IBD. Compared with healthy twins, IBD patients shared fewer clonotypes with other individuals, and the difference was most pronounced in patients with signs of disease activity. Distinction between different T cell subtypes could not be achieved in the analysis.

Regarding this clonotype: What this receptor recognizes is not known.

The library was made by 5' RACE. Each TCR library was prepared from roughly 3.5 ug of total RNA. For each sample, cDNA synthesis was carried out in eight separate reactions using SMARTScribe reverse transcriptase. During cDNA synthesis, template switching introduced unique molecular identifiers that contained a 6-nucleotide sample barcode. Two nested PCRs of 16 and 9 cycles amplified the TCRalpha and TCRbeta cDNA, and bead purification followed each PCR. Before amplification, cDNA was treated with uracil DNA-glycosylase and purified using the QIAquick PCR purification kit. The second PCR added Illumina TruSeq-compatible adapters along with sample-specific barcodes. Library quality and concentration were checked on TapeStation and Qubit, and libraries were pooled at 4.5 to 5.5 ng each. Pooled libraries were sequenced on an Illumina HiSeq2500 single-index Rapid Run with 2 x 100 bp reads and custom sequencing primers. In the source study's methods: MiGEC version 1.2.6 was used for UMI-based consensus assembly to correct PCR and sequencing errors. V(D)J alignment, clonotype assembly and CDR3 extraction were performed with MiXCR version 2.1.1. Gene usage, clonotype sharing and MAIT/NKT TCR abundance were normalised by analysing the top 1000, 10 000 and 20 000 clonotypes per sample. Diversity was computed as the inverse Simpson index with the vegan R package after downsampling to 27 000 UMIs. Paired Mann-Whitney U tests were applied to discordant twin pairs, with Benjamini-Hochberg correction for multiple testing. The reads were reprocessed in TCRdb, with one entry per CDR3 protein sequence and no accompanying DNA. For this entry, the V and J calls and clone size follow TCRdb and not the study's own pipeline. The data table for this sample lists roughly 320,000 distinct CDR3 sequences. 5.6% of the sample rests with the top ten.

This clonotype originated in a human donor with ulcerative colitis or Crohn's disease, or a healthy co-twin of an affected twin (not recorded which). The source material was blood. The V and J genes are TRBV6-1 and TRBJ1-2. For the CDR3, the sequence is CASSQIYLAGGYTF.